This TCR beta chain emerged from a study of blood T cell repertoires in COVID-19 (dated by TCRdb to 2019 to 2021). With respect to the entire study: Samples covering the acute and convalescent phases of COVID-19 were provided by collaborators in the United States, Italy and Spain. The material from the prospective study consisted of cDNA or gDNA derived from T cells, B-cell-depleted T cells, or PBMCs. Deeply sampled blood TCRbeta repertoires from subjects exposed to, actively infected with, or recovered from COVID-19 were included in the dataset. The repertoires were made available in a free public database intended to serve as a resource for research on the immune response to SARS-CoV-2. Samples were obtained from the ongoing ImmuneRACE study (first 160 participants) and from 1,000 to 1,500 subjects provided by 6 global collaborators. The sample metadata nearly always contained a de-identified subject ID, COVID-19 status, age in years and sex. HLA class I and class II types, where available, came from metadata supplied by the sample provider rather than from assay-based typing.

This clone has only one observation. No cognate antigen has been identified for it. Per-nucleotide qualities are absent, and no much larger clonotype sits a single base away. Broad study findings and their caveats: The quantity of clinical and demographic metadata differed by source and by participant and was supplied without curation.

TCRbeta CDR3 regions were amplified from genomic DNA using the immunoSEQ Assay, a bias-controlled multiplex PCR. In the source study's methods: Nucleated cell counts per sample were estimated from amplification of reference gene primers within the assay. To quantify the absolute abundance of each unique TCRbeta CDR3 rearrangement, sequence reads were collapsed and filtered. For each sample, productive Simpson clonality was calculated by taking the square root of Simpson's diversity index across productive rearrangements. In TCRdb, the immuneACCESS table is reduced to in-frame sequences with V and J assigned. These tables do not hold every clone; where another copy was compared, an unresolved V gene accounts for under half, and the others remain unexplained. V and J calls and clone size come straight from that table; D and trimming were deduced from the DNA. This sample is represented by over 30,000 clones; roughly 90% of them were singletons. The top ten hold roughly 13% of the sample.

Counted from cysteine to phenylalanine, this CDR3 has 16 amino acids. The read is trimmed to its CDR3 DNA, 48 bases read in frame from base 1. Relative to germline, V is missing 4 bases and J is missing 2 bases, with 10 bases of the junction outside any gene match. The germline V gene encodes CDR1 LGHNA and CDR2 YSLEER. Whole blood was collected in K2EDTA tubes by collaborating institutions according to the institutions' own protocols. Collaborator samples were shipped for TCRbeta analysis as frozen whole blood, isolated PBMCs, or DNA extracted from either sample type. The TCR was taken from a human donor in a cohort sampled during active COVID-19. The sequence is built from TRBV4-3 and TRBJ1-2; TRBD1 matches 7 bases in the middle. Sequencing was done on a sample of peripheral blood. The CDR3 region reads CASSLNRDSGNYGYTF. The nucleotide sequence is TGCGCCAGCAGCCTCAACCGGGACAGCGGGAACTATGGCTACACCTTC.